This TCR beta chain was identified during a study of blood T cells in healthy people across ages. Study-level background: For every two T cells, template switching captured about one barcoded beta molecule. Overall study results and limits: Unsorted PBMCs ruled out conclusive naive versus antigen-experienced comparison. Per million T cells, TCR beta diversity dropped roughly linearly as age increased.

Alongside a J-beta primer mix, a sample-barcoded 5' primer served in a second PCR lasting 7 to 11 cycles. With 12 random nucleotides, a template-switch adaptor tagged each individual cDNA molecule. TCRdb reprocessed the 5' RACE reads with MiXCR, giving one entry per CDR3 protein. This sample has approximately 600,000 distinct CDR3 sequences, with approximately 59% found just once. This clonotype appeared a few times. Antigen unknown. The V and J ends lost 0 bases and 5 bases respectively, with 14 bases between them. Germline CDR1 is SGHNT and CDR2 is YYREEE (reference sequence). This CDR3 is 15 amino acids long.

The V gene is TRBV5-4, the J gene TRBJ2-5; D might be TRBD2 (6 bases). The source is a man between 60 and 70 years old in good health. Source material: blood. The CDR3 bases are TGTGCCAGCAGCTTGGGTGGGGTCAGCGGGGAGACCCAGTACTTC. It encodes CASSLGGVSGETQYF.